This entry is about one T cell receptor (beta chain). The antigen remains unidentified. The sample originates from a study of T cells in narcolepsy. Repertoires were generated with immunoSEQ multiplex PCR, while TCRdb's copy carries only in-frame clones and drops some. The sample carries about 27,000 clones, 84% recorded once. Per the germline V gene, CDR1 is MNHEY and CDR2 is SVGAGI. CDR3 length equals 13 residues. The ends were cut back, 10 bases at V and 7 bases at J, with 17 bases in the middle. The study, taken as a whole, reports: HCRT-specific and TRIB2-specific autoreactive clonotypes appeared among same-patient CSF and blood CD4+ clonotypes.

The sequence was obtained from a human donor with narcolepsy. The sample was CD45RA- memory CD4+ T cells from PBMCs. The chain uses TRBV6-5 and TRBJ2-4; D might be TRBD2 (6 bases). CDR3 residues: CATLQTRGNIQYF. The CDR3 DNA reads TGTGCCACCCTTCAGACACGGGGGAACATTCAGTACTTC.